Shown below are 13 T cell receptor beta chains from a single sample sequenced in a study of blood T cell repertoires in COVID-19 (dated by TCRdb to 2018 to 2020). Libraries came from the immunoSEQ multiplex PCR assay. The source is immuneACCESS, and TCRdb retained only in-frame sequences with V and J called. Part of the clones is not carried over; for the studies checked, unresolved V genes explain less than half of this, and the remainder is unexplained. Present in this sample are roughly 21,000 clones, around 82% of which were seen just once. The ten largest clones add up to under 8.5% of the sample. The sequenced sample was peripheral blood. The receptors were gathered from a human donor in a cohort sampled during active COVID-19.

The chain couples TRBV7-9 to TRBJ1-4; TRBD1 matches at 8 bases. Looked up from germline, CDR1 is SEHNR and CDR2 is FQNEAQ (reference sequence). Trimming removed 4 bases from V and 8 bases from J; junction bases left unmatched: 6. The CDR3 loop spans 14 amino acids. CDR3 loop: CASSSQGAGEKLFF. CDR3 nucleotide sequence: TGTGCCAGCAGCTCGCAGGGGGCGGGGGAAAAACTGTTTTTT.

The CDR3 here is CASSPILPQGVRAKNIQYF. The CDR3 DNA reads TGTGCCAGCAGCCCGATACTCCCTCAGGGGGTCAGGGCCAAAAACATTCAGTACTTC. This chain joins TRBV28 and TRBJ2-4; 7 bases fit TRBD1. The CDR3 sequence is 19 residues long. With V trimmed by 6 bases and J by 1 base, 18 bases remained unmatched. Germline V gene sequence: CDR1 MDHEN, CDR2 SYDVKM.

J is TRBJ2-7 and V is TRBV27; the D gene is possibly TRBD2 (6 bases). V was trimmed by 8 bases and J by 1 base, leaving 15 bases between them. This CDR3 is 14 amino acids long. Germline V lookup: CDR1 MNHEY, CDR2 SMNVEV (reference sequence). CDR3 sequence reads: CASWDFRASYEQYF. CDR3 sequence (DNA): TGTGCCAGCTGGGACTTCCGAGCGTCCTACGAGCAGTACTTC.

The rearrangement links TRBV19 to TRBJ2-4, with 7 bases matching TRBD2. Unmatched junction bases numbered 9, after V lost 5 bases and J lost 2 bases. Germline CDR1 is LNHDA and CDR2 is SQIVND (reference sequence). This CDR3 is built from 16 residues. The CDR3 sequence is CASSPRGEGTKNIQYF. In DNA form, the CDR3 reads TGTGCCAGTAGTCCCAGAGGGGAGGGAACCAAAAACATTCAGTACTTC.

CDR3 sequence reads: CASSLVSSEQYF. CDR3 nucleotide sequence: TGTGCCAGCAGTTTGGTTAGTTCCGAGCAGTACTTC. J is TRBJ2-7 and V is TRBV12-3 or TRBV12-4; D gene unclear. With 3 bases removed from V and 6 bases from J, the gap between germline ends came to 9 bases. The CDR3 spans 12 residues.

The rearrangement uses TRBV3-1 (or the pseudogene TRBV3-2) and TRBJ2-1, with 8 bases identical to TRBD2. This CDR3 region has 15 residues. Germline assignment: CDR1 LGHDT and CDR2 YNNKEL (reference sequence). J lost 6 bases, V lost 1 base, and 5 bases had no gene match. CDR3 sequence: CASSQVRGGLNEQFF. The CDR3, as DNA: TGTGCCAGCAGCCAAGTTCGGGGGGGCCTCAATGAGCAGTTCTTC.

This clone was seen just once. The gene calls are TRBV5-6 and TRBJ1-6; D remains ambiguous. The germline CDR1 and CDR2 sequences are SGHDT and YYEEEE. The CDR3 loop spans 13 amino acids. The V and J ends lost 4 bases and 0 bases respectively, with 2 bases between them. In DNA form, the CDR3 reads TGTGCCAGCAGCCACTCCTATAATTCACCCCTCCACTTT. Amino acids: CASSHSYNSPLHF.

The V call is TRBV18, the J call TRBJ2-7; 7 nucleotides agree with TRBD1. The CDR3 length is 14 residues. Trimming took 3 bases from V and 5 from J; bases not matched to a gene: 7. The germline gives CDR1 KGHSH, CDR2 LQKENI. CDR3: CASSPERQGNEQYF. The CDR3, as DNA: TGTGCCAGCTCACCGGAGAGACAGGGCAACGAGCAGTACTTC.

V and J are TRBV19 and TRBJ1-4, with 9 bases aligning to TRBD1. J gave up 8 bases and V 5 bases, and 6 bases lay outside the gene matches. There are 14 residues in the CDR3. Germline CDR1 is LNHDA and CDR2 is SQIVND (reference sequence). The CDR3, as DNA: TGTGCCAGTAGTCCCTGGGACAGGGACGAAAAACTGTTTTTT. Its protein product is CASSPWDRDEKLFF.

This clone was seen a handful of times. This chain links TRBV7-8 with TRBJ1-1, with 9 bases matching TRBD1. This CDR3 contains 20 residues. V was clipped by 1 base and J by 4 bases; unmatched bases: 19. CDR1 is SGHVS, CDR2 FQNEAQ, per germline. As DNA, the CDR3 is TGTGCCAGCAGCTTAGGGGGACCTGTTTTGACAGGGGGAGAGGGCACTGAAGCTTTCTTT. Its translation is CASSLGGPVLTGGEGTEAFF.

The chain couples TRBV5-1 to TRBJ2-5, with 9 bases fitting TRBD2. With V trimmed by 4 bases and J by 5 bases, 9 bases remained unmatched. The CDR3 loop spans 15 amino acids. CDR1 and CDR2 from the germline V gene are SGHRS and YFSETQ. The CDR3 coding sequence is TGCGCCAGCAGCCCGAGTAGCGGGGGAGGGGAGACCCAGTACTTC. Encoded protein: CASSPSSGGGETQYF. Variable domain in full (rest from reference TRBV5-1 and TRBJ2-5): KAGVTQTPRYLIKTRGQQVTLSCSPISGHRSVSWYQQTPGQGLQFLFEYFSETQRNKGNFPGRFSGRQFSNSRSEMNVSTLELGDSALYLCASSPSSGGGETQYFGPGTRLLVL.

The table lists this clone with a count of one. The J gene is TRBJ1-1, the V gene TRBV12-5, with D possibly being TRBD1 (6 bases). This CDR3 has 15 residues. From germline, CDR1 is LGHNT and CDR2 FRNRAP. Trimming left V 1 base short and J 5 bases short, with 14 bases between. In DNA, the CDR3 is TGTGCTAGTGGTTTGGGACTCAGGGGCGGGACTGAAGCTTTCTTT. Its translation is CASGLGLRGGTEAFF. Supplemented by reference TRBV12-5 and TRBJ1-1, the full variable domain reads DARVTQTPRHKVTEMGQEVTMRCQPILGHNTVFWYRQTMMQGLELLAYFRNRAPLDDSGMPKDRFSAEMPDATLATLKIQPSEPRDSAVYFCASGLGLRGGTEAFFGQGTRLTVV.

This sequence joins TRBV5-4 and TRBJ1-2; TRBD1 matches at 8 bases. V trimming: 0 bases; J trimming: 4 bases; junction bases outside the gene matches: 2. This CDR3 is built from 14 residues. Germline assignment: CDR1 SGHNT and CDR2 YYREEE (reference sequence). This CDR3 is CASSLADRGYGYTF. The CDR3 bases are TGTGCCAGCAGCTTGGCCGACAGGGGCTATGGCTACACCTTC. Complete variable domain (other parts from reference TRBV5-4 and TRBJ1-2): ETGVTQSPTHLIKTRGQQVTLRCSSQSGHNTVSWYQQALGQGPQFIFQYYREEENGRGNFPPRFSGLQFPNYSSELNVNALELDDSALYLCASSLADRGYGYTFGSGTRLTVV.